This paragraph reports one TCR beta chain. Its matching antigen is unknown. The study based diagnoses on clinical symptoms, serum thyroxine and TRAb, thyroid ultrasound and orbital computed tomography. The data derive from a study of T cells in Graves' hyperthyroidism and ophthalmopathy. Notes on the study in general: The model made its ophthalmopathy prediction, and onset followed a median approximately six months later. Stable hyperthyroidism was separated from ophthalmopathy by a model based on 13 V-J features.

CDR3 size: 15 residues. The J segment lost 8 bases and the V segment lost 0 bases, leaving 9 bases of the junction unmatched. Germline V CDR1 and CDR2: DFQATT, SNEGSKA (reference sequence). Researchers took RNA transcripts and amplified the TCR beta CDR3 regions from them. HTBI primers drove first-round RT-PCR of the TCR CDR3. In TCRdb, the multiplex PCR reads were re-called with MiXCR into one record per CDR3 protein. The sample yields 500,000 to 600,000 distinct CDR3 sequences, more than 45% seen once. Material for sequencing was peripheral blood or thyroid tissue (not recorded which). The gene calls are TRBV20-1 and TRBJ1-1; TRBD1 matches at 10 bases. The TCR comes from an adult woman with Graves' disease, either hyperthyroidism or ophthalmopathy (not recorded which). Here the CDR3 reads CSARDRTGGLTEAFF. DNA of the CDR3: TGCAGTGCTAGAGATCGGACAGGGGGACTCACCGAAGCTTTCTTT.